This T cell receptor (beta chain) came from a study of blood T cell repertoires in COVID-19. Across the whole study: The origin of the acute and convalescent COVID-19 samples was the United States, Italy and Spain. Nucleic acid was either cDNA or gDNA, and it came from T cells, B-cell-depleted T cells, or PBMCs.

Trimming removed 4 bases at V and 8 bases at J, with 11 bases between. This CDR3 is 12 amino acids long. Germline-derived CDR1 and CDR2 are KGHSY and FQNENV. This clone is a singleton in its sample. Original handling: From reference gene primer amplification, estimates of nucleated cell counts were derived. Produced via immunoSEQ multiplex PCR; TCRdb's table is partial and in-frame only. That table furnishes V, J and clone size, whereas the DNA furnished D and trimming. The profile covers about 190,000 clones, with about 89% appearing a single time and about 7% taken by the ten largest. This chain uses TRBV16 with TRBJ1-2; the D gene is possibly TRBD1 (6 bases). Specimen: peripheral blood. This TCR came from a man between 40 and 49 years old with acute or convalescent COVID-19. CDR3 sequence (DNA): TGTGCCAGCAGCCCCAGGGGAAGGGGCTACACCTTC. It encodes CASSPRGRGYTF.